This T cell receptor (beta chain) appears in the sequencing data of a study of blood T cell repertoires in COVID-19. Study overall: The study drew acute and convalescent COVID-19 samples from the United States, Italy and Spain. PBMCs, B-cell-depleted T cells, or T cells were the source of the cDNA or gDNA that made up the material.

The protocol was immunoSEQ multiplex PCR, while the TCRdb copy is restricted to in-frame clones and leaves out a portion. Among over 55,000 clones listed, over 70% were seen once. Trimming took 8 bases from V and 12 from J, leaving 17 bases between them. The CDR3 is made up of 12 amino acids. The TCR originated in a human donor in a cohort sampled during active COVID-19. The sequenced sample was peripheral blood. The J gene is TRBJ1-5, the V gene TRBV12-3 or TRBV12-4; D might be TRBD1 (5 bases). The CDR3 region is CASSSGPRGQHF. DNA of the CDR3: TGTGCCAGCTCCTCCGGTCCTAGGGGCCAGCATTTT.